Detailed here is one T cell receptor beta chain. The antigen is unknown. The data were taken from a study of blood T cells in healthy people across ages. Study-level results: The authors considered diversity estimates from one million T cells to be underestimates. PBMCs were not sorted, which prevented a conclusive comparison of naive versus antigen-experienced cells.

Healthy Caucasian individuals from Russia aged roughly 6 to 100 were enrolled as donors. Through a sample-barcoded 5' primer and a J-beta primer mix, a second PCR was run for roughly 7 to 11 cycles. Sequencing yielded, for each sample, at least 2.5 million paired-end reads carrying CDR3. TCRdb recomputed calls from the 5' RACE reads with MiXCR, one row per CDR3 protein. Among around 670,000 distinct CDR3 sequences listed, under 30% were seen once. The receptor's source is an elderly woman in good health. Sequencing was performed on blood.

The CDR3 DNA reads TGTGCCAGCAGCTCCCAGCAAAACTATGGCTACACCTTC. It translates to CASSSQQNYGYTF. The chain employs TRBV7-9 and TRBJ1-2; D is unresolved. V lost 4 bases and J lost 2, with 8 bases in between. The V gene's germline CDR1 is SEHNR and CDR2 FQNEAQ (reference sequence). This CDR3 spans 13 amino acids.